Following are 19 T cell receptor beta chains from one sample sequenced in a study of blood T cells in healthy people across ages. Next came a second PCR, run for about 6 to 12 cycles, which used a sample-barcoded 5' primer along with a J-beta primer mix. TCRdb re-derived calls from the 5' RACE reads in MiXCR, one entry per CDR3 protein. In the table there are about 1.6 million distinct CDR3 sequences, roughly 32% of which are singletons. Sequencing was carried out using blood. The receptors were sampled from a woman in her thirties in good health.

This clonotype came up a few times. The rearrangement joins TRBV20-1 to TRBJ1-6, with TRBD1 matching 10 bases. This CDR3 region has 16 residues. Germline-derived CDR1 and CDR2 are DFQATT and SNEGSKA (reference sequence). V was clipped by 1 base and J by 7 bases; unmatched bases: 7. The chain's CDR3 is CSARVGRGQGNSPLHF. CDR3 nucleotide sequence: TGCAGTGCTAGAGTAGGTCGGGGACAGGGGAATTCACCCCTCCACTTT.

V usage is TRBV20-1 and J usage is TRBJ2-5, with unresolved D. Trimming cost V 2 bases and J 1 base, with 11 bases left between them. The CDR3 loop spans 14 amino acids. Germline lookup yields CDR1 DFQATT and CDR2 SNEGSKA (reference sequence). CDR3 DNA sequence: TGCAGTGCTAGATTTAGAATTAGCCAAGAGACCCAGTACTTC. This encodes CSARFRISQETQYF.

The genes are TRBV29-1 and TRBJ1-1, with 11 bases that match TRBD1. The length of the CDR3 is 14 residues. J was trimmed by 5 bases and V by 3 bases; bases with no gene match: 5. Germline V gene lookup returns CDR1 SQVTM and CDR2 ANQGSEA. CDR3 protein: CSVEGQGVWTEAFF. The CDR3 nucleotides are TGCAGCGTTGAGGGACAGGGGGTGTGGACTGAAGCTTTCTTT.

The chain uses TRBV30 and TRBJ1-2; D gene ambiguous. Germline-derived CDR1 and CDR2 are GTSNPN and SVGIG (reference sequence). The CDR3 is made up of 13 amino acids. V lost 0 bases, J lost 0 bases, and 5 bases lay in between. The CDR3 is CAWSVQANYGYTF. The CDR3 DNA reads as TGTGCCTGGAGTGTACAAGCTAACTATGGCTACACCTTC.

This clonotype was seen only a few times. The chain uses TRBV29-1 and TRBJ2-1; either TRBD1 or TRBD2 may supply D (6 bases each). The CDR3 length is 16 residues. The V gene's germline CDR1 is SQVTM and CDR2 ANQGSEA. V lost 8 bases and J lost 2, with 22 bases in between. The CDR3 DNA is TGCAGCATTGTCGATTCGGGGGCAGAAACCTACAATGAGCAGTTCTTC. Translated: CSIVDSGAETYNEQFF.

This rearrangement joins TRBV21-1 to TRBJ2-1; the table's D call of TRBD1 was not tested on the DNA. TRBV21-1 has pseudogene status. CDR3 length: 18 amino acids. Here the CDR3 DNA reads TGTGCCAGCAGAGTAAAGGGACAGGGACTACCTAGGGCGGATGAGCAGTTCTTC. Translated: CASRVKGQGLPRADEQFF.

V gene TRBV11-2 combines with J gene TRBJ2-3, with 7 bases matching TRBD2. The CDR3 is made up of 18 amino acids. V lost 3 bases, J lost 3 bases, and 15 bases stayed unmatched. Per germline, CDR1 SGHAT and CDR2 FQNNGV. CDR3 in amino acids: CASSLTLLPSGVTDTQYF. DNA for the CDR3: TGTGCCAGCAGCTTGACCCTACTTCCTAGCGGCGTTACAGATACGCAGTATTTT.

This chain joins TRBV7-9 and TRBJ2-6, with D perhaps matching TRBD1 or TRBD2 (5 bases each). Germline V gene lookup returns CDR1 SEHNR and CDR2 FQNEAQ (reference sequence). The CDR3 length is 16 residues. The V end was cut by 5 bases, the J end by 2 bases, with 13 bases between. The CDR3 region has the DNA TGTGCCAGCAGCCCCCAGGGAGTTGCTGGGGCCAACGTCCTGACTTTC. Residues: CASSPQGVAGANVLTF.

The chain combines TRBV18 with TRBJ1-6, with a weak D call TRBD1 (5 bases). Germline CDR1 and CDR2: KGHSH and LQKENI. V was clipped by 6 bases and J by 6 bases, with 9 bases between them. The CDR3 has 13 amino acids. The CDR3 loop reads CASSGTLNSPLHF. The CDR3 DNA follows: TGTGCCAGCTCCGGGACGCTTAATTCACCCCTCCACTTT.

The genes are TRBV24-1 and TRBJ2-7; D unclear. V dropped 5 bases and J dropped 5 bases, with 9 bases sitting between them. In germline, CDR1 is KGHDR, CDR2 SFDVKD. The CDR3 runs 12 residues. The CDR3 is CATSGSMNEQYF. The CDR3 DNA follows: TGTGCCACCAGTGGGTCCATGAACGAGCAGTACTTC.

This clonotype was seen many times. This chain uses TRBV3-1 with TRBJ2-7; perhaps TRBD2 as D (5 bases). The V gene lost 5 bases and the J gene lost 3 bases, with 20 bases spanning the gap. Germline V gene lookup returns CDR1 LGHDT and CDR2 YNNKEL (reference sequence). CDR3 size: 16 residues. DNA of the CDR3: TGTGCCAGCAGCTTCCGGGGTGCGGACGGGGTCTACGAGCAGTACTTC. Translation gives CASSFRGADGVYEQYF.

This clonotype was seen a handful of times. The chain combines TRBV4-1 with TRBJ2-7, with a weak D call TRBD2 (6 bases). Germline V gives CDR1 MGHRA, CDR2 YSYEKL. Trimming removed 0 bases from V and 2 bases from J, with 11 bases in between. This CDR3 has 15 amino acids. Here the CDR3 DNA reads TGCGCCAGCAGCCAAGAGGCTAGCGACACCTACGAGCAGTACTTC. Protein: CASSQEASDTYEQYF.

This chain uses TRBV20-1 with TRBJ1-2; D is perhaps TRBD1 (6 bases). From germline, CDR1 is DFQATT and CDR2 SNEGSKA (reference sequence). The CDR3 length is 14 residues. The ends were cut back, 2 bases at V and 4 bases at J, with 14 bases in the middle. This CDR3 reads CSARPLTGSYGYTF. The CDR3, as DNA: TGCAGTGCTAGACCCCTGACAGGATCCTATGGCTACACCTTC.

The rearrangement joins TRBV15 to TRBJ2-7, with 8 nucleotides matching TRBD2. The germline V gene has CDR1 LNHNV and CDR2 YYDKDF (reference sequence). The junction had 4 bases not matched to a gene; V was cut back by 0 bases and J by 6 bases. The CDR3 contains 14 residues. CDR3 protein: CATSRESGGFEQYF. CDR3 DNA sequence: TGTGCCACCAGCAGAGAGTCGGGGGGGTTCGAGCAGTACTTC.

CDR3 sequence: CSASPTNGRSEQYF. The CDR3 DNA follows: TGCAGTGCTAGTCCGACTAACGGGAGGTCGGAGCAGTACTTC. The V and J genes are TRBV20-1 and TRBJ2-5, with TRBD2 identical over 7 bases. V dropped 3 bases and J dropped 11; count of bases not matched to a gene: 15. The CDR3 has 14 amino acids. Looked up from germline, CDR1 is DFQATT and CDR2 is SNEGSKA (reference sequence).

The chain links TRBV10-2 to TRBJ1-2; TRBD1 agrees at 8 bases. CDR1 and CDR2 (germline): WSHSY, SAAADI. The V segment lost 6 bases and the J segment 6 bases; nucleotides outside the gene matches: 12. The CDR3 consists of 15 residues. In nucleotides, the CDR3 is TGCGCCAGCAGAGACCCGACAGGGGCAAGGGATGGCTACACCTTC. It yields the protein CASRDPTGARDGYTF.

This clonotype was observed a handful of times. The rearrangement links TRBV5-1 to TRBJ2-1; D assignment may be TRBD1 or TRBD2 (6 bases each). CDR1 and CDR2 from the germline V gene are SGHRS and YFSETQ. V was pared by 1 base and J by 4 bases, with 21 bases between. There are 18 residues in the CDR3. The CDR3 bases are TGCGCCAGCAGCTTGCGCCAAGGGGGGCAGGGACCGTACAATGAGCAGTTCTTC. Its protein product is CASSLRQGGQGPYNEQFF. Full variable domain (outside the CDR3, taken from reference TRBV5-1 and TRBJ2-1): KAGVTQTPRYLIKTRGQQVTLSCSPISGHRSVSWYQQTPGQGLQFLFEYFSETQRNKGNFPGRFSGRQFSNSRSEMNVSTLELGDSALYLCASSLRQGGQGPYNEQFFGPGTRLTVL.

The count of this clonotype is one. The chain employs TRBV3-1 and TRBJ1-1; the D gene is possibly TRBD1 (6 bases). The V gene's germline CDR1 is LGHDT and CDR2 YNNKEL (reference sequence). The CDR3 has 17 residues. V was clipped by 0 bases and J by 2 bases, with 16 bases between them. The CDR3 DNA reads TGTGCCAGCAGCCAAGAGATCAGAACAGGGATTAACACTGAAGCTTTCTTT. It is translated as CASSQEIRTGINTEAFF.

This clonotype has only a few counts. V is TRBV6-1 and J is TRBJ1-2; D unclear. The CDR3 sequence is 13 residues long. Germline V gene lookup returns CDR1 MNHNS and CDR2 SASEGT. The V gene lost 2 bases and the J gene lost 0 bases, with 4 bases spanning the gap. This chain's CDR3 is CASSENPNYGYTF. The CDR3 coding sequence is TGTGCCAGCAGTGAAAATCCTAACTATGGCTACACCTTC.